Presented here are 5 T cell receptor beta chains from one specimen sequenced in a study of response to subunit inactivated influenza vaccine (dated by TCRdb to the late 2010s). To prepare the library, RT-PCR was applied. Sequencing relied on an Illumina HiSeq 2500. Clones were called with MiXCR by TCRdb after fastp trimmed the public reads at Q25, and only in-frame beta chains were retained. CDR3 protein sequences are deduplicated, and each keeps its most common genes and DNA. The sample contains roughly 520,000 distinct CDR3 sequences, over 25% of them found a single time. In total, the top ten clones hold around 1.8% of the sample. Sequenced material: CD4+ T cells sorted from PBMCs, taken roughly 5 days after vaccination. These TCRs come from a man in his fifties or sixties who received an inactivated influenza vaccine. Donor details come from another sample of the same person, matched by shared clones.

This sequence joins TRBV4-3 and TRBJ2-2; 10 nucleotides align to TRBD2. V shed 4 bases, J shed 5 bases, and the junction held 10 bases outside the gene matches. The CDR3 runs to 17 residues. Germline assignment: CDR1 LGHNA and CDR2 YSLEER. CDR3 bases: TGCGCCAGCAGCCCCCCCAGCGGGGGGGCGCGAACCGGGGAGCTGTTTTTT. It yields the protein CASSPPSGGARTGELFF.

This sequence joins TRBV10-3 and TRBJ2-5; D may be TRBD2 (6 bases). From germline, CDR1 is ENHRY and CDR2 SYGVKD. V was trimmed by 0 bases and J by 5 bases, leaving 13 bases between them. This CDR3 is built from 15 residues. Here the CDR3 reads CAISESAGGKETQYF. Written as DNA, the CDR3 is TGTGCCATCAGTGAGTCCGCCGGGGGAAAGGAGACCCAGTACTTC.

The chain links TRBV4-2 to TRBJ2-2; 10 bases line up with TRBD2. This CDR3 comprises 17 residues. Germline-derived CDR1 and CDR2 are LGHNA and YNFKEQ. Losses at the gene ends were 4 bases for V and 2 bases for J; bases not matched to a gene: 7. The CDR3 coding sequence is TGTGCCAGCAGCCTACCCCGGACTAGCGGAAACACCGGGGAGCTGTTTTTT. Its protein is CASSLPRTSGNTGELFF.

This chain uses TRBV6-1 with TRBJ2-3, with D possibly matching TRBD1 (6 bases). This CDR3 is 14 amino acids long. The germline V gene has CDR1 MNHNS and CDR2 SASEGT. The germline V and J ends were trimmed by 6 bases and 4 bases, with 14 bases remaining between them. The CDR3 nucleotides read TGTGCCAGCAGGTTTTACAGGGTTCCAGATACGCAGTATTTT. The encoded protein is CASRFYRVPDTQYF.

This clonotype has a handful of counts. J is TRBJ2-1 and V is TRBV5-5; TRBD2 is a possible D gene (6 bases). Germline CDR1 reads SGHKS; CDR2 reads YYEKEE (reference sequence). The CDR3 extends over 15 amino acids. With 6 bases removed from V and 4 bases from J, the gap between germline ends came to 17 bases. This chain's CDR3 is CASTTRLGWYNEQFF. The CDR3 nucleotides are TGTGCCAGCACCACTCGACTAGGGTGGTACAATGAGCAGTTCTTC.